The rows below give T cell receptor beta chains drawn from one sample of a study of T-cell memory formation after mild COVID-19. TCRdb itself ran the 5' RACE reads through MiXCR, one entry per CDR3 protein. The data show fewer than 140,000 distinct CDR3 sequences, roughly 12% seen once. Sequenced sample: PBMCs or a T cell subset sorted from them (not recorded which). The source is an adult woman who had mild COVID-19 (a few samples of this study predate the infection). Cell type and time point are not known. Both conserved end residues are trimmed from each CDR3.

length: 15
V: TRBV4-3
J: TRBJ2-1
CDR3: ASSRIRSFGGYDEQF

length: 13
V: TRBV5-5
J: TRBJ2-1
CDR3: ASSLEVRRYNEQF

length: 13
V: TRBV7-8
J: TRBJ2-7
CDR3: ASSFEGRGIDEQY

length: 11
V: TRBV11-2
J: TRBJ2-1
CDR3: ASIPGGGNEQF

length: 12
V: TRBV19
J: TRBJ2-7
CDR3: ASSASTFDYEQY

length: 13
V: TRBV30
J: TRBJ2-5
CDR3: AWSVGAGGRETQY

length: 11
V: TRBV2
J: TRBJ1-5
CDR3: ASRWGQNQPQH

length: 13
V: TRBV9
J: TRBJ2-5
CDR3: ASSVAGGATETQY

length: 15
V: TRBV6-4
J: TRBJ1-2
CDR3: ASSDSTYTGGYGGYT

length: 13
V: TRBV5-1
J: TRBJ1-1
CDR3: ASSWGDSLETEAF

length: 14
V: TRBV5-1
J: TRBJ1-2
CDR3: ASSLGDRVNNYGYT

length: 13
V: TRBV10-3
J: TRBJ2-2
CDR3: AILPTGKNTGELF

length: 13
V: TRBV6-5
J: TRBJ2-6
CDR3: ASRMIGPGANVLT

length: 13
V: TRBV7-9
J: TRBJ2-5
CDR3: ASSFGQGNQETQY

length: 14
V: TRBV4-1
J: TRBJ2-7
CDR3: ASSQDLARETYEQY

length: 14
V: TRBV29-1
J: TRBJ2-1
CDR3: SVAGGTSETYNEQF

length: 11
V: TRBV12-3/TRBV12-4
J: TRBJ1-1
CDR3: ASSPRDRAEAF

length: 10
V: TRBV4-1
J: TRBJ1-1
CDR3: ASSQDQWEAF

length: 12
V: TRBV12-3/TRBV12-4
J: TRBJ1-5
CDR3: ASTSGQAGQPQH

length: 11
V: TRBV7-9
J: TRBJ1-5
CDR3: ASGTGGNQPQH

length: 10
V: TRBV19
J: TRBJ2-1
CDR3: ASSIGGFEQF

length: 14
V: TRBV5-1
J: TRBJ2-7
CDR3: ASSLAFTGNSYEQY

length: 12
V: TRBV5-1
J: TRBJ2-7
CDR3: ASSRGTGSYEQY

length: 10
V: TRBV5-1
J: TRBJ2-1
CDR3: ASSLQGNEQF

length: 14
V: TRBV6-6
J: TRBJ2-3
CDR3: ASSPPSSLSTDTQY

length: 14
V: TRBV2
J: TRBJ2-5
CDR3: ASSEPVAGDQETQY